A selection of T cell receptor beta chains follows, all from one sample in a study of shared clonotypes between healthy human individuals. Some clones are missing from TCRdb's copy, which holds only in-frame ones; the method was immunoSEQ multiplex PCR. Of 600,000 to 800,000 clones detected, around 77% appear once; the ten largest clones hold 1.8%. The sample comprised memory CD4+ T cells sorted from blood. The receptor source for this set is a woman aged 30 to 39 in good health. CDR3s include the opening cysteine and the closing phenylalanine or tryptophan. The D gene is left open where the match is weak. Part of the rows lack a size; the others show once, few, many or a class for expanded clones.

12	TRBV7-6	NA	NA	TRBJ1-4	CASSTTPEKLFF	TGTGCCAGCAGCACGACACCCGAAAAACTGTTTTTT
13	TRBV7-2	NA	NA	TRBJ1-2	CASSRPTYYGYTF	TGTGCCAGCAGCCGCCCCACCTACTATGGCTACACCTTC
13	TRBV5-1	NA	NA	TRBJ2-3	CASYPSSADTQYF	TGCGCCAGTTATCCCTCTAGCGCAGATACGCAGTATTTT
11	TRBV7-9	NA	NA	TRBJ2-1	CASSLVDEQFF	TGTGCCAGCAGCTTAGTGGATGAGCAGTTCTTC
12	TRBV30	NA	NA	TRBJ2-7	CAWRAGWNEQYF	TGTGCCTGGAGGGCAGGGTGGAACGAGCAGTACTTC
15	TRBV10-2	TRBD2	NA	TRBJ2-7	CASRPATSGSGEQYF	TGCGCCAGCAGGCCCGCTACTAGCGGGAGCGGCGAGCAGTACTTC
16	TRBV25-1	NA	NA	TRBJ2-3	CASRARVPGSTDTQYF	TGTGCCAGCAGGGCCAGGGTCCCGGGGTCCACAGATACGCAGTATTTT
15	TRBV2	TRBD2	NA	TRBJ2-7	CASSFGTSGIYEQYF	TGTGCCAGCAGTTTTGGGACTAGCGGGATCTACGAGCAGTACTTC
12	TRBV2	NA	NA	TRBJ2-1	CASSAGIDEQFF	TGTGCCAGCAGTGCAGGAATTGATGAGCAGTTCTTC
14	TRBV7-9	NA	NA	TRBJ1-2	CASSSRTDNYGYTF	TGTGCCAGCAGCTCGAGGACAGATAACTATGGCTACACCTTC
15	TRBV7-2	NA	NA	TRBJ2-5	CASSLNALTRETQYF	TGTGCCAGCAGCTTAAATGCTCTGACTAGAGAGACCCAGTACTTC
17	TRBV7-8	TRBD1	NA	TRBJ2-1	CASSSPGQRTPRQEKFF	TGTGCCAGCAGCTCCCCGGGACAGCGAACCCCCCGTCAAGAGAAGTTCTTC
11	TRBV19	NA	NA	TRBJ2-7	CASRGPYEQYF	TGTGCCAGTAGGGGCCCCTACGAGCAGTACTTC
15	TRBV2	TRBD1	NA	TRBJ2-3	CASRGQALLVDTQYF	TGTGCCAGCAGGGGACAGGCGCTACTAGTCGATACGCAGTATTTT
14	TRBV27	TRBD2	NA	TRBJ2-1	CASSFGTSGYEQFF	TGTGCCAGCAGTTTCGGGACTAGTGGCTATGAGCAGTTCTTC
12	TRBV10-1	NA	NA	TRBJ1-2	CASSESQSGYTF	TGCGCCAGCAGTGAATCCCAATCGGGCTACACCTTC
15	TRBV4-2	NA	NA	TRBJ2-2	CASSLRPDGTGELFF	TGTGCCAGCAGCCTTCGCCCGGATGGAACCGGGGAGCTGTTTTTT
15	TRBV7-8	TRBD1	NA	TRBJ2-1	CASSLGTGVANEQFF	TGTGCCAGCAGCTTAGGGACAGGGGTAGCCAATGAGCAGTTCTTC
14	TRBV28	TRBD1	NA	TRBJ2-7	CASGFWDRSYEQYF	TGTGCCAGCGGATTTTGGGACAGGTCCTACGAGCAGTACTTC
15	TRBV2	NA	NA	TRBJ2-3	CASREKDLNPDTQYF	TGTGCCAGCAGGGAAAAGGACTTGAATCCAGATACGCAGTATTTT
12	TRBV18	TRBD1	once	TRBJ2-1	CASSGQGNEQFF	TGTGCCAGCTCCGGACAGGGAAATGAGCAGTTCTTC
15	TRBV5-1	TRBD1	many	TRBJ1-4	CASSFVGTGPEKLFF	TGCGCCAGCAGCTTTGTTGGGACAGGGCCCGAAAAACTGTTTTTT
18	TRBV11-2	TRBD2	NA	TRBJ2-5	CASSPRGSGSSFIETQYF	TGTGCCAGCAGCCCGCGGGGTAGCGGGAGCTCATTTATTGAGACCCAGTACTTC
15	TRBV14	NA	NA	TRBJ1-2	CASSQEAGAYYGYTF	TGTGCCAGCAGCCAAGAAGCAGGCGCCTACTATGGCTACACCTTC
15	TRBV5-1	NA	NA	TRBJ1-4	CASSSAQAGNEKLFF	TGCGCCAGCAGCTCGGCCCAGGCGGGGAATGAAAAACTGTTTTTT
16	TRBV6-6	TRBD1	NA	TRBJ2-1	CASSYPTRDRKNEQFF	TGTGCCAGCAGTTACCCGACCCGGGACAGGAAAAATGAGCAGTTCTTC
10	TRBV20-1	NA	NA	TRBJ1-4	CSASYEKLFF	TGCAGTGCTAGTTATGAAAAACTGTTTTTT
15	TRBV2	TRBD2	NA	TRBJ2-1	CASSYTSGGYNEQFF	TGTGCCAGCAGCTACACTAGCGGGGGCTACAATGAGCAGTTCTTC
15	TRBV7-9	TRBD1	many	TRBJ1-2	CASSLWTGPNYGYTF	TGTGCCAGCAGCCTTTGGACAGGACCCAACTATGGCTACACCTTC
16	TRBV11-1	NA	NA	TRBJ2-5	CASSHRAGGARETQYF	TGTGCCAGCAGCCACCGGGCCGGAGGGGCGCGGGAGACCCAGTACTTC
14	TRBV13	TRBD2	NA	TRBJ2-7	CASSSGTSGSEQYF	TGTGCCAGCAGCTCCGGGACTAGCGGGTCCGAGCAGTACTTC
15	TRBV7-2	NA	few	TRBJ2-1	CASSLDAGSYNEQFF	TGTGCCAGCAGCTTAGATGCGGGCTCCTACAATGAGCAGTTCTTC
16	TRBV28	NA	NA	TRBJ1-2	CASSLAGGRGAYGYTF	TGTGCCAGCAGTTTAGCGGGGGGCAGGGGTGCCTATGGCTACACCTTC
14	TRBV2	NA	NA	TRBJ2-2	CASGAGANTGELFF	TGTGCCAGCGGGGCAGGAGCAAACACCGGGGAGCTGTTTTTT
18	TRBV28	TRBD1	medium-sized	TRBJ1-5	CASNLPGQGVVTGQPQHF	TGTGCCAGCAACCTACCGGGACAGGGAGTGGTCACGGGGCAGCCCCAGCATTTT
15	TRBV5-1	NA	NA	TRBJ2-1	CASSLSSGRYNEQFF	TGCGCCAGCAGCTTGAGTAGCGGACGTTACAATGAGCAGTTCTTC
17	TRBV11-2	TRBD2	once	TRBJ2-5	CASSLAGLAASEETQYF	TGTGCCAGCAGCTTAGCCGGACTAGCAGCGAGTGAAGAGACCCAGTACTTC
14	TRBV19	TRBD1	NA	TRBJ1-4	CATSDTGVDEKLFF	TGTGCCACCTCGGATACAGGGGTCGATGAAAAACTGTTTTTT
14	TRBV28	TRBD1	NA	TRBJ1-1	CASTSGTGEAEAFF	TGTGCCAGCACGTCCGGGACAGGGGAGGCTGAAGCTTTCTTT
15	TRBV7-9	NA	NA	TRBJ2-7	CASNADTSGSYEQYF	TGTGCCAGCAATGCCGACACCTCGGGATCCTACGAGCAGTACTTC
15	TRBV11-2	TRBD1	NA	TRBJ2-1	CASSVDRELFGEQFF	TGTGCCAGCAGCGTCGACAGGGAGTTGTTCGGTGAGCAGTTCTTC
17	TRBV4-1	TRBD2	NA	TRBJ2-4	CASSQLVAGGFGNIQYF	TGCGCCAGCAGCCAGTTGGTAGCGGGAGGTTTCGGGAACATTCAGTACTTC
14	TRBV19	NA	NA	TRBJ1-3	CASHPDGRAYTIYF	TGTGCCAGCCACCCCGACGGGAGGGCCTACACCATATATTTT
12	TRBV25-1	TRBD1	NA	TRBJ1-2	CASFGQARGYTF	TGTGCCAGCTTCGGACAGGCGAGGGGCTACACCTTC
13	TRBV27	NA	NA	TRBJ2-7	CASSLAGWYEQYF	TGTGCCAGCAGTTTAGCGGGATGGTACGAGCAGTACTTC
16	TRBV5-4	NA	NA	TRBJ1-1	CASSLEEASMNTEAFF	TGTGCCAGCAGCTTGGAGGAGGCGTCGATGAACACTGAAGCTTTCTTT
15	TRBV7-2	NA	few	TRBJ2-5	CASSLEPAMGETQYF	TGTGCCAGCAGCTTAGAGCCGGCGATGGGAGAGACCCAGTACTTC
17	TRBV28	NA	NA	TRBJ2-4	CASSDPRSGYGKNIQYF	TGTGCCAGCAGCGACCCTAGATCAGGGTACGGCAAAAACATTCAGTACTTC
13	TRBV19	NA	NA	TRBJ1-5	CASSSVFRQPQHF	TGTGCCAGTAGTTCGGTGTTTAGACAGCCCCAGCATTTT
15	TRBV18	NA	NA	TRBJ2-7	CASSPRSNTPTDKYF	TGTGCCAGCTCACCTCGGTCGAACACTCCGACGGATAAGTACTTC
15	TRBV7-2	NA	NA	TRBJ2-3	CASSLLLTLTDTQYF	TGTGCCAGCAGCTTACTACTCACGCTCACAGATACGCAGTATTTT
17	TRBV5-6	TRBD1	few	TRBJ1-5	CASSLGQGGGRNQPQHF	TGTGCCAGCAGCTTGGGGCAGGGGGGTGGTCGCAATCAGCCCCAGCATTTT
17	TRBV5-4	TRBD1	NA	TRBJ1-6	CASSIRRTGSYNSPLHF	TGTGCCAGCAGCATTCGGCGGACAGGGTCATATAATTCACCCCTCCACTTT
11	TRBV5-8	NA	NA	TRBJ1-1	CASRGGAEAFF	TGTGCCAGCAGAGGAGGGGCTGAAGCTTTCTTT
14	TRBV7-8	NA	NA	TRBJ2-6	CASSATTGANVLTF	TGTGCCAGCAGCGCGACTACAGGGGCCAACGTCCTGACTTTC